This TCR beta chain was captured in a study of blood T cell repertoires in COVID-19. TCRdb's table, derived via immunoSEQ multiplex PCR, lists solely in-frame clones and lacks some. This sample has fewer than 250,000 clones; approximately 87% occur once, and the top ten carry 2.6%. Only one count was recorded for this clone. V was pared by 4 bases and J by 4 bases, with 8 bases of the junction left unmatched. CDR1 SGHRS and CDR2 YFSETQ come from the germline V gene. This CDR3 is built from 14 residues. This sequence was found in a woman aged 65 to 85 with active or convalescent COVID-19. Sequences were obtained from peripheral blood. V and J are TRBV5-1 and TRBJ2-7; 7 nucleotides align to TRBD2. CDR3 loop: CASSPQRGLYEQYF. In DNA, the CDR3 is TGCGCCAGCAGCCCCCAGCGGGGACTTTACGAGCAGTACTTC.